The clone carrying this T cell receptor beta chain occurred once. Its antigen is unknown. The CDR3 extends over 18 amino acids. The germline V gene has CDR1 SGDLS and CDR2 YYNGEE. The J segment lost 0 bases and the V segment lost 0 bases, leaving 6 bases of the junction unmatched. This table comes from immunoSEQ multiplex PCR, and its TCRdb copy is limited to in-frame clones, with some not included. Of about 76,000 clones listed, approximately 90% are singletons. The time point is: peripheral blood 6 weeks after treatment start. These data are taken from a study of PD-L1 blockade in urothelial cancer. Findings and limits, study-wide: Prediction of better survival came from below-median pretreatment blood TCR clonality.

This specimen was PBMCs, taken around atezolizumab (anti-PD-L1) treatment. This sequence was found in an elderly woman with urothelial cancer. The V gene is TRBV9, the J gene TRBJ1-3; 10 bases agree with TRBD1. The CDR3 loop is CASSVVFGDRGSGNTIYF. CDR3 coding DNA: TGTGCCAGCAGCGTAGTCTTCGGGGACAGGGGCTCTGGAAACACCATATATTTT.